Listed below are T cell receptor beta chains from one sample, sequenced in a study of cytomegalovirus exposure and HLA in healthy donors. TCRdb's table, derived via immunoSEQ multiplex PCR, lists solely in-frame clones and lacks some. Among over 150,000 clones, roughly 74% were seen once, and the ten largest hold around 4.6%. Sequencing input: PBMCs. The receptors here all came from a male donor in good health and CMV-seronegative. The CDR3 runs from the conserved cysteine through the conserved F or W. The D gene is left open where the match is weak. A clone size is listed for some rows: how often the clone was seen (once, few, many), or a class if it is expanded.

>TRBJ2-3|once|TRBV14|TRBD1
CASSHSGTGLPDTQYF
TGTGCCAGCAGCCACTCCGGGACAGGCCTCCCAGATACGCAGTATTTT
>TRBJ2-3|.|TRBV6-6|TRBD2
CASRTSATDTQYF
TGTGCCAGCAGGACTAGCGCGACAGATACGCAGTATTTT
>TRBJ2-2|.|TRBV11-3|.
CASSLDGGSSGELFF
TGTGCCAGCAGCTTAGACGGGGGATCTTCCGGGGAGCTGTTTTTT
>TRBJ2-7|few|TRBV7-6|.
CASSLLQGGREQYF
TGTGCCAGCAGCTTATTGCAGGGAGGCCGGGAGCAGTACTTC
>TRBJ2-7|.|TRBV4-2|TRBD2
CASSQEGTSGSGGAEQYF
TGTGCCAGCAGCCAAGAGGGGACTAGCGGGAGCGGAGGGGCCGAGCAGTACTTC
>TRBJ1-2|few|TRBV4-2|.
CASSQEAARHGYTF
TGTGCCAGCAGCCAAGAGGCCGCCCGCCACGGCTACACCTTC
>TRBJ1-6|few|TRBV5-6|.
CASSFQRARSPLHF
TGTGCCAGCAGCTTCCAGCGGGCGCGGTCACCCCTCCACTTT
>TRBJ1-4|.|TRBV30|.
CAWRRHNEKLFF
TGTGCCTGGCGCAGACACAATGAAAAACTGTTTTTT
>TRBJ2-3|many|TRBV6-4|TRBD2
CASSGSAGGGTDTQYF
TGTGCCAGCAGTGGATCAGCGGGGGGAGGCACAGATACGCAGTATTTT
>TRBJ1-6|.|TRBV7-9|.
CASSLRASGHSNSPLHF
TGTGCCAGCAGCTTAAGGGCGTCCGGACACTCTAATTCACCCCTCCACTTT
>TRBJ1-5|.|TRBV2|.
CASSAGGVGNQPQHF
TGTGCCAGCAGCGCTGGGGGGGTGGGCAATCAGCCCCAGCATTTT
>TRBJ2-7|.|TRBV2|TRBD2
CASSRTSSVEQYF
TGTGCCAGCAGTCGGACTAGTTCGGTCGAGCAGTACTTC
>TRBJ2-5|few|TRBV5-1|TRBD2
CASNPYGGGRETQYF
TGCGCCAGCAATCCCTACGGGGGGGGCCGGGAGACCCAGTACTTC
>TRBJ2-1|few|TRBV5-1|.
CASSLVQNFNEQFF
TGCGCCAGCAGCTTGGTCCAGAATTTCAATGAGCAGTTCTTC
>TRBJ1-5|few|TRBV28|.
CASSPRGRGGGQPQHF
TGTGCCAGCAGTCCAAGGGGGAGGGGCGGGGGTCAGCCCCAGCATTTT
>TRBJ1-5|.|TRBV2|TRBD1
CASSSGQGSNQPQHF
TGTGCCAGCAGTTCCGGACAGGGTAGCAATCAGCCCCAGCATTTT
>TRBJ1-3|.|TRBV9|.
CASTPDGGGNTIYF
TGTGCCAGCACCCCGGACGGGGGAGGAAACACCATATATTTT
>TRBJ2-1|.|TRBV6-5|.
CASSYSGGAGYEQFF
TGTGCCAGCAGTTACTCGGGTGGGGCCGGCTATGAGCAGTTCTTC
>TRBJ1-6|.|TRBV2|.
CASSTDRSSYNSPLHF
TGTGCCAGCAGTACGGACAGAAGCTCCTATAATTCACCCCTCCACTTT
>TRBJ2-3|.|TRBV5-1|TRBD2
CASSVGTNIRTDTQYF
TGCGCCAGCAGCGTCGGGACTAACATACGAACAGATACGCAGTATTTT
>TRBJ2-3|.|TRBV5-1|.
CASSLELHSDTQYF
TGCGCCAGCAGCTTGGAACTACATTCAGATACGCAGTATTTT
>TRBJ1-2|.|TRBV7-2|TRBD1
CASSSGQGIYGYTF
TGTGCCAGCAGCTCGGGACAGGGAATATACGGCTACACCTTC
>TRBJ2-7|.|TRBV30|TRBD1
CAWSLSRPGTGAYEQYF
TGTGCCTGGAGTTTATCAAGACCCGGGACAGGGGCCTACGAGCAGTACTTC
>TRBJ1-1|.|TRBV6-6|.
CASRPNRVGTEAFF
TGTGCCAGCAGACCCAACAGGGTGGGGACTGAAGCTTTCTTT
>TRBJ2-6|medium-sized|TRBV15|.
CATSRDQGGGANVLTF
TGTGCCACCAGCAGAGATCAGGGCGGTGGGGCCAACGTCCTGACTTTC
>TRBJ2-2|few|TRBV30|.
CAWSVHTGRAGELFF
TGTGCCTGGAGTGTACACACGGGTCGCGCCGGGGAGCTGTTTTTT
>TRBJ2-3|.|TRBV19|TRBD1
CASSNGDRGWSDTQYF
TGTGCCAGTAGTAATGGGGACAGGGGTTGGTCAGATACGCAGTATTTT
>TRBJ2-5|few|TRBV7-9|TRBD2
CSSSFLTSGGIYQETQYF
TGTTCCAGCAGCTTCTTGACTAGCGGGGGAATCTACCAAGAGACCCAGTACTTC
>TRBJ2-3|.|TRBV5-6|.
CASSFGGRTDTQYF
TGTGCCAGCAGCTTCGGGGGGCGGACAGATACGCAGTATTTT
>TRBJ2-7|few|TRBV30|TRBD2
CAWGTSGSNEQYF
TGTGCCTGGGGGACTAGCGGGAGTAACGAGCAGTACTTC
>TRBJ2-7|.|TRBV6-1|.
CASSPPVGSPYEQYF
TGTGCCAGCAGTCCCCCCGTGGGTAGCCCCTACGAGCAGTACTTC
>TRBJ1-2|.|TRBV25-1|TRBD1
CASSGGDRGHDYGYTF
TGTGCCAGCAGTGGAGGGGACAGGGGGCACGACTATGGCTACACCTTC
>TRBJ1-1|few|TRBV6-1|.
CASSEVAGMATEAFF
TGTGCCAGCAGTGAAGTGGCAGGGATGGCCACTGAAGCTTTCTTT
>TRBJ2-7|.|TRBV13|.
CASSFYSSYEQYF
TGTGCCAGCAGCTTCTACAGCTCCTACGAGCAGTACTTC
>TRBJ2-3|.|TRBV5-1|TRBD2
CASSIGTSGTDTQYF
TGCGCCAGCAGCATAGGGACTAGCGGCACAGATACGCAGTATTTT
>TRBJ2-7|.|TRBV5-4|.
CASSFIGLGTYEQYF
TGTGCCAGCAGCTTTATCGGCCTCGGGACCTACGAGCAGTACTTC
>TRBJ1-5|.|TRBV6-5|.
CASRPGLLHQPQHF
TGTGCCAGCAGGCCCGGACTGCTACATCAGCCCCAGCATTTT
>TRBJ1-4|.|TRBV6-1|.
CASRSPATNEKLFF
TGTGCCAGCCGAAGCCCTGCAACTAATGAAAAACTGTTTTTT
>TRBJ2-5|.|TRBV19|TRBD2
CASNGGRAGSAETQYF
TGTGCCAGCAATGGGGGTAGAGCGGGGTCTGCGGAGACCCAGTACTTC
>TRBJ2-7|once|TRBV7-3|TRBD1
CASSLQGASSYEQYF
TGTGCCAGCAGCTTACAGGGGGCGAGTTCCTACGAGCAGTACTTC
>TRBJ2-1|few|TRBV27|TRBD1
CASSLILGQGVNEQFF
TGTGCCAGCAGTTTAATTTTGGGACAGGGGGTCAATGAGCAGTTCTTC
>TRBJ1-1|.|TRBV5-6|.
CASSLPTQDTEAFF
TGTGCCAGCAGCTTACCAACCCAGGACACTGAAGCTTTCTTT